This T cell receptor (beta chain) comes out of a study of PD-1 blockade in classical Hodgkin lymphoma. The time point was: cycle 4 day 1 (C4D1), after 6 weeks of nivolumab. Brentuximab vedotin exposure varied, and every patient relapsed after autologous stem cell transplantation. The authors purified CD4+ T cells from thawed PBMCs by magnetic negative selection. Regarding this clone: Its antigen remains unknown.

Trimming shortened V by 0 bases and J by 13 bases, and 31 bases separated the two germline ends. This CDR3 has 19 residues. The germline CDR1 and CDR2 sequences are LNHDA and SQIVND (reference sequence). Study-level results: CD4+ TCR diversity climbed significantly by C4D1, unlike CD8+ TCR diversity. Exclusion covered patients beginning nivolumab under 1 year post-ASCT.

TCRdb's copy holds only in-frame clones and misses some; the assay was immunoSEQ multiplex PCR. The repertoire has 25,000 to 35,000 clones, around four fifths of them found once; the top ten carry roughly 0.83%. The material sequenced was CD4+ T cells from blood, taken before the fourth cycle of nivolumab. The TCR comes from a human donor with classical Hodgkin lymphoma. J is TRBJ1-5 and V is TRBV19; tentatively, D is TRBD1 (5 bases). The CDR3 reads CASSIDLEHRRRLREEQHF. The CDR3 coding sequence is TGTGCCAGTAGTATAGATCTAGAACACCGCAGAAGACTCAGGGAGGAACAGCATTTT.